This TCR beta chain is drawn from a study of blood T cell repertoires in COVID-19. Sequencing was performed with immunoSEQ multiplex PCR; in TCRdb, only in-frame clones are kept and a portion is missing. The profile covers tens of thousands of clones, with 70% to 90% appearing a single time and roughly 18% taken by the ten largest. Germline assignment: CDR1 MNHEY and CDR2 SMNVEV (reference sequence). The CDR3 runs 16 residues. The V segment lost 6 bases and the J segment 4 bases; nucleotides outside the gene matches: 10. The sequenced sample was peripheral blood. The chain is built from TRBV27 and TRBJ1-5; 9 bases line up with TRBD1. The receptor comes from a woman aged 55-70 years with acute or convalescent COVID-19. In DNA form, the CDR3 reads TGTGCCAGCAGCAGGAATAACAGGGGGCCAAATCAGCCCCAGCATTTT. Translated: CASSRNNRGPNQPQHF.